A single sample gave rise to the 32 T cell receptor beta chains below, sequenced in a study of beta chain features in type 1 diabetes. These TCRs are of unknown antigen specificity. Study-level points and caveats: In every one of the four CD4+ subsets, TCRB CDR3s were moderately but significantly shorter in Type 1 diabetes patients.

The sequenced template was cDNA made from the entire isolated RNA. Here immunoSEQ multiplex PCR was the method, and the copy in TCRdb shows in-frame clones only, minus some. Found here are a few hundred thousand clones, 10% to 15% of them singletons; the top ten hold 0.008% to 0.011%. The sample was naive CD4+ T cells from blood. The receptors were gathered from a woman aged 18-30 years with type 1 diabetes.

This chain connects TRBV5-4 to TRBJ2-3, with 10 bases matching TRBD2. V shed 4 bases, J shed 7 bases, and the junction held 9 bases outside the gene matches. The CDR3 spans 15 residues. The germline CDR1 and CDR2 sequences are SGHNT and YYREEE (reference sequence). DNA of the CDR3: TGTGCCAGCAGCCCGAGCCAGCGGGAGGGGAATACGCAGTATTTT. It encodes CASSPSQREGNTQYF.

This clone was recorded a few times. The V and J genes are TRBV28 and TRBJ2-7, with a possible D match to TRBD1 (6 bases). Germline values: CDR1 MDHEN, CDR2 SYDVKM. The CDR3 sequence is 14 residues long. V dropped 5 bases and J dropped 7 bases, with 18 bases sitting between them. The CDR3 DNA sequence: TGTGCCAGCAGTAACCGATTCACAGGGTGGGAGCAGTACTTC. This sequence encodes CASSNRFTGWEQYF.

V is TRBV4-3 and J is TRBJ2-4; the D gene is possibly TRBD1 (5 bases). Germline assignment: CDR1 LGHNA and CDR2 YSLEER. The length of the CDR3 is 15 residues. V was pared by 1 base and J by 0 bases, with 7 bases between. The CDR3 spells CASSQVRGAKNIQYF. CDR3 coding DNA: TGCGCCAGCAGCCAAGTTAGGGGAGCCAAAAACATTCAGTACTTC.

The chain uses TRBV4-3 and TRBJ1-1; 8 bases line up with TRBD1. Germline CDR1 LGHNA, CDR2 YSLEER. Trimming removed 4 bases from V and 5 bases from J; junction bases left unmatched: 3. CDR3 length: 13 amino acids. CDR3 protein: CASSLDRATEAFF. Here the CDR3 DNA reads TGCGCCAGCAGCCTGGACAGGGCAACTGAAGCTTTCTTT.

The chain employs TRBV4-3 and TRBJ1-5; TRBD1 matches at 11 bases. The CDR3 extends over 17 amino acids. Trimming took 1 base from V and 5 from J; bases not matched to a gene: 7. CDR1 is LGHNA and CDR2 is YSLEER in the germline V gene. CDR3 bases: TGCGCCAGCAGCCAAGGCCATCCGGGACAGGGGGATCAGCCCCAGCATTTT. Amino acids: CASSQGHPGQGDQPQHF.

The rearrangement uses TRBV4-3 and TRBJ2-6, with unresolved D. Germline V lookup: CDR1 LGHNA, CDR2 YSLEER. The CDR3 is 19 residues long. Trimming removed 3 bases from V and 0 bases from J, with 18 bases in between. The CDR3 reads CASSQATADVLSGANVLTF. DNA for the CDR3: TGCGCCAGCAGCCAGGCCACAGCCGACGTACTCTCTGGGGCCAACGTCCTGACTTTC.

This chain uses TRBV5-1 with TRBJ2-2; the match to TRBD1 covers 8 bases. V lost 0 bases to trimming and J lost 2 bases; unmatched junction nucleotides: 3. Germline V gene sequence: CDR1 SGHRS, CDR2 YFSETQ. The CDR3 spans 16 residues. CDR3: CASSLGGQGNTGELFF. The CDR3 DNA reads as TGCGCCAGCAGCTTGGGTGGACAGGGAAACACCGGGGAGCTGTTTTTT.

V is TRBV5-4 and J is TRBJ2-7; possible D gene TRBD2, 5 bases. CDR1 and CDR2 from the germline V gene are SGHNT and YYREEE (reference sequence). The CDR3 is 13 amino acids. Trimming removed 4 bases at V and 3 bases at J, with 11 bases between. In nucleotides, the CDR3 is TGTGCCAGCAGCCGGGGAGAAAACTACGAGCAGTACTTC. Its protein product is CASSRGENYEQYF.

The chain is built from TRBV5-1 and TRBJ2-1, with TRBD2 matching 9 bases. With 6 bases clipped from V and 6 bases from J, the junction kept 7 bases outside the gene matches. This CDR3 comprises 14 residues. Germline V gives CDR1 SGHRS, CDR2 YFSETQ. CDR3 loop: CASTPGTSFNEQFF. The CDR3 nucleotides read TGCGCCAGCACCCCCGGGACTAGCTTCAATGAGCAGTTCTTC. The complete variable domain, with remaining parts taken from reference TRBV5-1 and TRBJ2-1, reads KAGVTQTPRYLIKTRGQQVTLSCSPISGHRSVSWYQQTPGQGLQFLFEYFSETQRNKGNFPGRFSGRQFSNSRSEMNVSTLELGDSALYLCASTPGTSFNEQFFGPGTRLTVL.

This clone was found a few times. The CDR3 DNA reads TGCGCCAGCAGCCAAGCGACAGGGTCTCCGGAAAAACTGTTTTTT. It specifies CASSQATGSPEKLFF. The chain has TRBV4-3 and TRBJ1-4, with 7 bases matching TRBD1. The CDR3 has 15 amino acids. Losses at the gene ends were 1 base for V and 8 bases for J; bases not matched to a gene: 7. The V gene's germline CDR1 is LGHNA and CDR2 YSLEER.

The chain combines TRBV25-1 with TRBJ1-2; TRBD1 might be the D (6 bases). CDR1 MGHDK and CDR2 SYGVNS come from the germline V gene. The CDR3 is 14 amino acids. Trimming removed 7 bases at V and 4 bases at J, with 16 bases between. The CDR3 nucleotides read TGTGCCAGCACGAGTTGGGACACCTTCTATGGCTACACCTTC. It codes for CASTSWDTFYGYTF.

This CDR3 reads CATKAGTLTDTQYF. Here the CDR3 DNA reads TGTGCCACCAAGGCCGGGACTCTCACAGATACGCAGTATTTT. The genes are TRBV6-6 and TRBJ2-3; perhaps TRBD2 as D (6 bases). Germline CDR1 and CDR2: MNHNY and SVGAGI (reference sequence). Trimming took 10 bases from V and 2 from J, leaving 16 bases between them. This CDR3 is 14 amino acids long.

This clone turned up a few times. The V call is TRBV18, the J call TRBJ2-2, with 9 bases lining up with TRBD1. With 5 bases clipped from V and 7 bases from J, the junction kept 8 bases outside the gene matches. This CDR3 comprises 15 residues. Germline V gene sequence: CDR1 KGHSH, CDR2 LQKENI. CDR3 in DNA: TGTGCCAGCTCAACGGGACAGGGAGTCGGCGGGGAGCTGTTTTTT. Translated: CASSTGQGVGGELFF. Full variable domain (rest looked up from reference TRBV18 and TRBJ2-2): NAGVMQNPRHLVRRRGQEARLRCSPMKGHSHVYWYRQLPEEGLKFMVYLQKENIIDESGMPKERFSAEFPKEGPSILRIQQVVRGDSAAYFCASSTGQGVGGELFFGEGSRLTVL.

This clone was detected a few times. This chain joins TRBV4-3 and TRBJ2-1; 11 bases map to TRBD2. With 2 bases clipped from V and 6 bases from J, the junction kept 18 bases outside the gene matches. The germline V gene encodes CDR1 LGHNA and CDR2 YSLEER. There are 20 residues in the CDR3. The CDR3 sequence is CASSQRHPRLAGSITNEQFF. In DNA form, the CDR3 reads TGCGCCAGCAGCCAACGCCATCCCCGACTAGCGGGGTCGATCACCAATGAGCAGTTCTTC.

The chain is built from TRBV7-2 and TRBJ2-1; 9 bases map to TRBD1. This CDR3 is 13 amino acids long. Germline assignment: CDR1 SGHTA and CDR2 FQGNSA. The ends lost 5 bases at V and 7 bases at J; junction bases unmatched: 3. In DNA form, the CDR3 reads TGTGCCAGCAGCAAACAGGGGGCGAATGAGCAGTTCTTC. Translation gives CASSKQGANEQFF.

The CDR3 region has the DNA TGCGCCAGCAGCGAAGCGGGACCCGGGGTAGAGACCCAGTACTTC. It specifies CASSEAGPGVETQYF. This sequence joins TRBV5-1 and TRBJ2-5, with 7 positions matching TRBD2. The CDR3 extends over 15 amino acids. The V segment lost 4 bases and the J segment 4 bases; nucleotides outside the gene matches: 10. CDR1 is SGHRS, CDR2 YFSETQ, per germline.

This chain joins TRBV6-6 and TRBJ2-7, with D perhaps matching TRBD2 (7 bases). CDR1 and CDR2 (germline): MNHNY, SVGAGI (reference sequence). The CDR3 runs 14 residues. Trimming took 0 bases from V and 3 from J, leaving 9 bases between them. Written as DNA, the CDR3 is TGTGCCAGCAGTTACTCGAGGGGGGGCTACGAGCAGTACTTC. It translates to CASSYSRGGYEQYF.

DNA of the CDR3: TGCGCCAGCAGCCAAGGGATGACAGGATTGTTTGAAAAACTGTTTTTT. Its translation: CASSQGMTGLFEKLFF. The chain combines TRBV4-3 with TRBJ1-4; D is possibly TRBD1 (6 bases). Germline CDR1 reads LGHNA; CDR2 reads YSLEER. V lost 1 base to trimming and J lost 7 bases, with 16 bases between them. The CDR3 runs 16 residues.

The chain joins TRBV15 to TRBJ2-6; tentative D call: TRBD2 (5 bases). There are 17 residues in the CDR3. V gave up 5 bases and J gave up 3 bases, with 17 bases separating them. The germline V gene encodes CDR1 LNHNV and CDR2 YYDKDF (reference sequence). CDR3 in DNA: TGTGCCACCAGCCAGCCCGGCGGGCGCCGTGGGGCCAACGTCCTGACTTTC. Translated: CATSQPGGRRGANVLTF.

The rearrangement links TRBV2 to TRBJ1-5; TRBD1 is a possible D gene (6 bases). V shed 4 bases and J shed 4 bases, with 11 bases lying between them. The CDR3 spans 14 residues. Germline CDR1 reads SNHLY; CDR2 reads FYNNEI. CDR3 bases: TGTGCCAGCAGTGGAGGACAGTGGAATCAGCCCCAGCATTTT. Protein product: CASSGGQWNQPQHF.

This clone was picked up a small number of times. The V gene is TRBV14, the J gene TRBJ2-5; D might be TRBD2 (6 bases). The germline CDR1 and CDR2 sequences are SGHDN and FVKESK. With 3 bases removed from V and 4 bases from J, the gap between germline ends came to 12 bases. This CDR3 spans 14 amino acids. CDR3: CASSQLRGGETQYF. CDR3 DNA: TGTGCCAGCAGCCAGTTGCGGGGAGGAGAGACCCAGTACTTC.

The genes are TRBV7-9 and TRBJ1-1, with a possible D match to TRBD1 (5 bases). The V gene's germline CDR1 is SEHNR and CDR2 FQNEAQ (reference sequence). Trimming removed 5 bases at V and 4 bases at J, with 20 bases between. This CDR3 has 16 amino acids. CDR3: CASSQPRQSGGTEAFF. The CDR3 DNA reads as TGTGCCAGCAGCCAACCGCGACAGTCGGGAGGCACTGAAGCTTTCTTT.

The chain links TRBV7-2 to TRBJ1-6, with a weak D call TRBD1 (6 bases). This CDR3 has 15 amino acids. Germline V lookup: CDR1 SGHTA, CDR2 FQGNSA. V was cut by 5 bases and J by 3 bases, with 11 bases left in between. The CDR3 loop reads CASSRQEFYNSPLHF. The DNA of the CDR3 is TGTGCCAGCAGCCGACAGGAGTTCTATAATTCACCCCTCCACTTT.

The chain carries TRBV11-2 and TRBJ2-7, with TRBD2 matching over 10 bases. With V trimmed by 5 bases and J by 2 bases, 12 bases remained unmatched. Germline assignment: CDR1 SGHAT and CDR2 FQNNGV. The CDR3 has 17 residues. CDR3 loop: CASSATPLAGVTYEQYF. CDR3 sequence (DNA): TGTGCCAGCAGCGCGACACCCCTAGCGGGGGTAACCTACGAGCAGTACTTC.

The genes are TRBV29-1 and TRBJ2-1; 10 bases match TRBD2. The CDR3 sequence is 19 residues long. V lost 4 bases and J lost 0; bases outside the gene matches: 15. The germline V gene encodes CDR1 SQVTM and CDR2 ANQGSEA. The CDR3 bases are TGCAGCGTTGTAGGGCAGCGGGAGGGCCTTTTGAGCTCCTACAATGAGCAGTTCTTC. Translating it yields CSVVGQREGLLSSYNEQFF.

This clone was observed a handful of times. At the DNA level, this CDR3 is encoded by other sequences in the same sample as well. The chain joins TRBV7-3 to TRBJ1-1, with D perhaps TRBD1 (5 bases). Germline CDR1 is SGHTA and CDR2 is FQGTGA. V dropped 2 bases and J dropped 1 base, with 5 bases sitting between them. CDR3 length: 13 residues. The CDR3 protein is CASSLQGNTEAFF. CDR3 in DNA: TGTGCCAGCAGCTTACAGGGGAACACTGAAGCTTTCTTT.

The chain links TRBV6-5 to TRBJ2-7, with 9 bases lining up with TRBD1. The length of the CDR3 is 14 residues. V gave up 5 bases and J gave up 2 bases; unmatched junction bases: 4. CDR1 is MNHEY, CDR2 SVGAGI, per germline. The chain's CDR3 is CASSPDRGAYEQYF. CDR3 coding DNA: TGTGCCAGCAGTCCTGACAGGGGGGCCTACGAGCAGTACTTC.

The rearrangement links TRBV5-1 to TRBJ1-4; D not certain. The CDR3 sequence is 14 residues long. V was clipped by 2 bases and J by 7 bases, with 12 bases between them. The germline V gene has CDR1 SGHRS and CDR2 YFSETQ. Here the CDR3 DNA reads TGCGCCAGCAGCTTTAACAGCTACGGTGAAAAACTGTTTTTT. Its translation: CASSFNSYGEKLFF.

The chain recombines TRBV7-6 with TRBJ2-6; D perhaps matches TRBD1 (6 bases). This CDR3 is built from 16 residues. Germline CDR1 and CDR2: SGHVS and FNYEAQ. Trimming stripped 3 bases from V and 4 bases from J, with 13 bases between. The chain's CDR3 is CASSLTAGAGANVLTF. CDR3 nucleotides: TGTGCCAGCAGCTTGACGGCAGGGGCGGGGGCCAACGTCCTGACTTTC.

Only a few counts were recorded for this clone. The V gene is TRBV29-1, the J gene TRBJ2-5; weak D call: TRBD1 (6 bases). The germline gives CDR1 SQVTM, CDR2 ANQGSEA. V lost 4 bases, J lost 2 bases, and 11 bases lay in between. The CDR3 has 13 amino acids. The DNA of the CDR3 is TGCAGCGTTGGAGGTGGACAGCAAGAGACCCAGTACTTC. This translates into CSVGGGQQETQYF.

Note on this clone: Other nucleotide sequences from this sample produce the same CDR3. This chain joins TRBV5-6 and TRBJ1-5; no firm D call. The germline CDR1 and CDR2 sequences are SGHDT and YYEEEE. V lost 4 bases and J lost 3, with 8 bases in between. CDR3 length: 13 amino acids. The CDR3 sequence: CASSLGVNQPQHF. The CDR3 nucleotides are TGTGCCAGCAGCCTCGGGGTCAATCAGCCCCAGCATTTT.

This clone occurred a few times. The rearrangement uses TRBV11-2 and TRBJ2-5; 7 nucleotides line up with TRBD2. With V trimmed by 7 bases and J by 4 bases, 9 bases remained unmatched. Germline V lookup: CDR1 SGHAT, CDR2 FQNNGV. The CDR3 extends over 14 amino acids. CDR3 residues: CASTPWEGSETQYF. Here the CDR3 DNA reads TGTGCCAGCACCCCATGGGAGGGTTCAGAGACCCAGTACTTC.